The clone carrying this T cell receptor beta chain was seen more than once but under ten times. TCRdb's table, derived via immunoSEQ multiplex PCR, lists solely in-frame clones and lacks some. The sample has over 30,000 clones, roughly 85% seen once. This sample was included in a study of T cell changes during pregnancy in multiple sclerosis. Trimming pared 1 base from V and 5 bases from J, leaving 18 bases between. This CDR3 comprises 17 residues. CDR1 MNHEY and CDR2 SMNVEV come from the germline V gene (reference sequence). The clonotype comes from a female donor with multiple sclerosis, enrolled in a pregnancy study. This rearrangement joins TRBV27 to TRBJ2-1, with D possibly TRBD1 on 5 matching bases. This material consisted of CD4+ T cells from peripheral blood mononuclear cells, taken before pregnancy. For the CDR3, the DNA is TGTGCCAGCAGTTTATTTTCAAGGCCGGACAAAAACAATGAGCAGTTCTTC. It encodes CASSLFSRPDKNNEQFF.